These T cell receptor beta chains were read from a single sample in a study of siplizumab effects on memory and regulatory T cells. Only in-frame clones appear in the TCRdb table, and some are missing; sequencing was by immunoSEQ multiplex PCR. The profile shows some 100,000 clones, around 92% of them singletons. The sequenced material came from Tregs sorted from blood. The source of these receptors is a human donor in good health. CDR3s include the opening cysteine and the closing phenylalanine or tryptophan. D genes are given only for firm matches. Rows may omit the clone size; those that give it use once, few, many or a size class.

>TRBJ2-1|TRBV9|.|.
CASSGLGPSANEQFF
TGTGCCAGCAGCGGCTTAGGGCCCTCCGCGAATGAGCAGTTCTTC
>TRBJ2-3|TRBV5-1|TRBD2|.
CASSSSPGLAVGGDTQYF
TGCGCCAGCAGCTCCTCACCGGGACTAGCGGTCGGGGGGGATACGCAGTATTTT
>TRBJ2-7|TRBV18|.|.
CASSLYPKGRPYEQYF
TGTGCCAGCTCACTCTATCCTAAGGGGCGTCCTTACGAGCAGTACTTC
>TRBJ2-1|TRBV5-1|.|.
CASSPLVGQFF
TGCGCCAGCAGCCCCCTCGTGGGGCAGTTCTTC
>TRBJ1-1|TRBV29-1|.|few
CSVRRDTEAFF
TGCAGCGTTCGACGGGACACTGAAGCTTTCTTT
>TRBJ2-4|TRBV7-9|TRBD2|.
CASSPQAGGKAKNIQYF
TGTGCCAGCAGCCCACAAGCGGGAGGCAAGGCCAAAAACATTCAGTACTTC
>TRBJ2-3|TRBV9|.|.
CASSVDEGDTQYF
TGTGCCAGCAGCGTAGACGAGGGAGATACGCAGTATTTT
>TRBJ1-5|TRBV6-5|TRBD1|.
CASSYSTGQDNQPQHF
TGTGCCAGCAGTTACTCGACGGGACAGGATAATCAGCCCCAGCATTTT
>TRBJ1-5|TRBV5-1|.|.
CASSLGAGDSNQPQHF
TGCGCCAGCAGCTTGGGAGCGGGTGATAGCAATCAGCCCCAGCATTTT
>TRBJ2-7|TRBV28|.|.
CASSVTISRSSYEQYF
TGTGCCAGCAGTGTAACAATCTCACGCAGCTCCTACGAGCAGTACTTC
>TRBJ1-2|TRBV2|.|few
CASPATGHSYYGYTF
TGTGCCAGCCCTGCCACAGGGCACTCCTACTATGGCTACACCTTC
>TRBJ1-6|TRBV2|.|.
CASTNQGVDNSPLHF
TGTGCCAGCACCAACCAGGGAGTCGATAATTCACCCCTCCACTTT
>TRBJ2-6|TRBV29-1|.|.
CSVLQGKAGANVLTF
TGCAGCGTTCTACAGGGTAAGGCTGGGGCCAACGTCCTGACTTTC
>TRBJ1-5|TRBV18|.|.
CASSPVYSNQPQHF
TGTGCCAGCTCCCCGGTCTATAGCAATCAGCCCCAGCATTTT
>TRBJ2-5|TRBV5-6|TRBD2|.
CASSLGLAGPRETQYF
TGTGCCAGCAGCTTGGGGCTAGCGGGGCCAAGGGAGACCCAGTACTTC
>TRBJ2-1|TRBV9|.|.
CASSVATGSSYNEQFF
TGTGCCAGCAGCGTAGCCACGGGTAGCTCCTACAATGAGCAGTTCTTC
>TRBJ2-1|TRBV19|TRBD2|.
CASSARLAGGPRFF
TGTGCCAGTAGTGCGAGACTAGCGGGAGGGCCGCGGTTCTTC
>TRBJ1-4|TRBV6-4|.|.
CASSGDTNANEKLFF
TGTGCCAGCAGTGGGGACACGAACGCTAATGAAAAACTGTTTTTT
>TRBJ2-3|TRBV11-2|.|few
CASSFRVADTQYF
TGTGCCAGCAGCTTCAGGGTTGCAGATACGCAGTATTTT
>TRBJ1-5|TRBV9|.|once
CASSPTALREQPQHF
TGTGCCAGCAGCCCCACCGCCCTCAGGGAACAGCCCCAGCATTTT
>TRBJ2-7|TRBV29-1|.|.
CSGGDGNNEQYF
TGCAGCGGGGGTGACGGGAACAACGAGCAGTACTTC